These T cell receptor beta chains were read from a single sample in a study of blood T cell repertoires in COVID-19. Only in-frame clones appear in the TCRdb table, and some are missing; sequencing was by immunoSEQ multiplex PCR. This sample has around 320,000 clones, with more than 70% found just once. Material for sequencing was peripheral blood. These receptors were taken from a woman aged 25 to 39 who had recovered from COVID-19. The CDR3 runs from the conserved cysteine through the conserved F or W. The order of the fields is clone size, D gene, V gene, J gene, CDR3 length, CDR3 protein, CDR3 DNA. A D gene is named only where the DNA matches it firmly. Rows give clone size only sometimes, using once, few, many, or a class for an expanded clone.

>.|TRBD2|TRBV7-3|TRBJ2-3|19
CASSSTPSTSGLSTDTQYF
TGTGCCAGCAGCTCCACCCCCTCCACTAGCGGGCTAAGCACAGATACGCAGTATTTT
>.|TRBD1|TRBV28|TRBJ1-2|15
CASSFPGQGDYGYTF
TGTGCCAGCAGTTTCCCCGGACAGGGTGATTATGGCTACACCTTC
>.|TRBD2|TRBV19|TRBJ2-5|14
CASSIGGGQETQYF
TGTGCCAGTAGTATCGGGGGGGGCCAAGAGACCCAGTACTTC
>.|.|TRBV20-1|TRBJ1-2|13
CSASRRGARGYTF
TGCAGTGCTAGTAGGCGGGGGGCCCGTGGCTACACCTTC
>.|.|TRBV9|TRBJ1-3|14
CASSVRDKENTIYF
TGTGCCAGCAGCGTACGGGACAAGGAAAACACCATATATTTT
>.|.|TRBV7-8|TRBJ1-2|14
CASSSQGYLSGYTF
TGTGCCAGCAGCTCTCAGGGGTACCTCAGCGGCTACACCTTC
>few|TRBD2|TRBV28|TRBJ2-5|15
CASSQTLGEGETQYF
TGTGCCAGCAGCCAAACGCTTGGGGAGGGAGAGACCCAGTACTTC
>.|.|TRBV7-9|TRBJ2-1|14
CASSLRGSYNEQFF
TGTGCCAGCAGCCTAAGGGGGTCCTACAATGAGCAGTTCTTC
>once|.|TRBV4-2|TRBJ1-2|17
CASSQDTGTPANYGYTF
TGTGCCAGCAGCCAAGACACCGGGACACCAGCTAACTATGGCTACACCTTC
>.|.|TRBV6-6|TRBJ2-2|14
CASRPDSRTGELFF
TGTGCCAGCAGACCAGACAGTCGCACCGGGGAGCTGTTTTTT
>.|.|TRBV9|TRBJ1-3|15
CASSSRDISGNTIYF
TGTGCCAGCAGCTCCCGGGACATCTCTGGAAACACCATATATTTT
>.|.|TRBV6-5|TRBJ1-2|14
CASSPSAGDYGYTF
TGTGCCAGCAGCCCCTCCGCAGGGGACTATGGCTACACCTTC
>.|.|TRBV18|TRBJ1-1|13
CASSPPADNEAFF
TGTGCCAGCTCACCACCGGCAGATAATGAAGCTTTCTTT
>.|TRBD2|TRBV7-2|TRBJ2-2|14
CASSSSGVGGELFF
TGTGCCAGCAGTTCTAGCGGGGTCGGGGGGGAGCTGTTTTTT
>.|TRBD1|TRBV5-4|TRBJ1-2|15
CASSSRDRGLYGYTF
TGTGCCAGCAGCTCCCGGGACAGGGGATTATATGGCTACACCTTC
>few|.|TRBV28|TRBJ1-2|16
CASSSATLTDHYGYTF
TGTGCCAGCAGTTCCGCGACGTTGACAGACCACTATGGCTACACCTTC
>.|.|TRBV13|TRBJ2-3|19
CASSLPSIRGGIPTDTQYF
TGTGCCAGCAGCTTACCCTCCATTCGTGGGGGGATCCCCACAGATACGCAGTATTTT
>.|TRBD1|TRBV6-5|TRBJ2-5|14
CASNRQGVTETQYF
TGTGCCAGCAATCGACAGGGGGTGACAGAGACCCAGTACTTC
>.|.|TRBV3-1/TRBV3-2|TRBJ2-5|17
CASSQDQVWGITETQYF
TGTGCCAGCAGCCAAGATCAGGTCTGGGGCATTACAGAGACCCAGTACTTC
>few|TRBD1|TRBV7-6|TRBJ1-4|14
CASSPTGFNEKLFF
TGTGCCAGCAGCCCGACAGGGTTTAATGAAAAACTGTTTTTT
>.|.|TRBV28|TRBJ1-2|15
CASIYGNRANYGYTF
TGTGCCAGCATTTATGGTAACCGAGCTAACTATGGCTACACCTTC
>.|.|TRBV2|TRBJ1-4|15
CASSEILATNEKLFF
TGTGCCAGCAGTGAGATACTTGCAACTAATGAAAAACTGTTTTTT
>.|TRBD2|TRBV4-1|TRBJ2-1|17
CASSQGPGLAGNNEQFF
TGCGCCAGCAGCCAAGGGCCGGGACTAGCGGGGAACAATGAGCAGTTCTTC
>.|.|TRBV24-1|TRBJ2-3|14
CATSGKGDTDTQYF
TGTGCCACCAGCGGCAAGGGGGACACAGATACGCAGTATTTT
>.|TRBD2|TRBV6-4|TRBJ2-1|23
CASSDSKGVLATSGHVSYNEQFF
TGTGCCAGCAGTGACTCTAAGGGAGTACTGGCGACTAGCGGTCACGTCTCCTACAATGAGCAGTTCTTC